This TCR beta chain was found in a study of radiation and T cells in renal cell carcinoma. The wider study: Nephrectomy followed 15 Gy stereotactic body radiation by 4 weeks.

Points on this clone: The antigen is undetermined.

Time point: baseline pretreatment blood. Treatment in this sample: 15 Gy SBRT to primary tumor, nephrectomy 4 weeks later. This renal cell carcinoma was of the clear cell type. General observations from the study: Pretreatment tumor biopsies were lacking, so baseline clonotypes are unknown.

This CDR3 region has 14 residues. Germline CDR1 WNHNN, CDR2 SYGVQD (reference sequence). Trimming took off 8 bases at V and 3 bases at J, with 14 bases between the two ends. Assay used: immunoSEQ multiplex PCR; TCRdb lists only in-frame clones, some missing. The sample comprises about 150,000 clones, about 85% of which are singletons, and about 4% rests with the top ten. V gene TRBV10-1 combines with J gene TRBJ1-5; D remains unclear. The receptor was derived from a woman in her seventies with renal cell carcinoma. The sequencing used blood, collected from a patient whose treatment included radiotherapy and nephrectomy. The DNA for the CDR3 is TGCGCCAGCCCCCCTAGGAGTTCCAATCAGCCCCAGCATTTT. It specifies CASPPRSSNQPQHF.